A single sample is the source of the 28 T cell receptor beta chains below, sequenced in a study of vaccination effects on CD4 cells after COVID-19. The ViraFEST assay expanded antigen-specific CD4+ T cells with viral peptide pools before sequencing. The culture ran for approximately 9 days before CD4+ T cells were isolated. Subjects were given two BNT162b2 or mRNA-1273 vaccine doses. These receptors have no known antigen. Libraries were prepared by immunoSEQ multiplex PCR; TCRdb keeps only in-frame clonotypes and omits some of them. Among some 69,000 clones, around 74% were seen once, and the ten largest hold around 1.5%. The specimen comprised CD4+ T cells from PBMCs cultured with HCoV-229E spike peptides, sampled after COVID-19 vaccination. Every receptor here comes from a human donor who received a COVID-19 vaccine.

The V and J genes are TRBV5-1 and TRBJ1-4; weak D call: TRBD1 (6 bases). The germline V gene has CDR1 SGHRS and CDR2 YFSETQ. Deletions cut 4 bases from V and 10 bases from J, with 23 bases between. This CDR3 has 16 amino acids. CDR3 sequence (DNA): TGCGCCAGCAGCCTAAACCTTCGGGACATCCATGGAAAACTGTTTTTT. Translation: CASSLNLRDIHGKLFF.

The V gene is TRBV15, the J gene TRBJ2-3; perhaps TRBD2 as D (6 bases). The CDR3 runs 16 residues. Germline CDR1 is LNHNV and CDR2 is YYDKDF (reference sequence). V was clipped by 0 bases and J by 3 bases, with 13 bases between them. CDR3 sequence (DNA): TGTGCCACCAGCAGAGACGGGGGTATTGGTACAGATACGCAGTATTTT. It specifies CATSRDGGIGTDTQYF.

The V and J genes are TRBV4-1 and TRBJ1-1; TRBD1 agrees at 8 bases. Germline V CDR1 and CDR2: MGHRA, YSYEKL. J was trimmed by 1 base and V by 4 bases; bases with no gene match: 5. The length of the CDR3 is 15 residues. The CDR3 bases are TGCGCCAGCAGCCGGGGACAGGTAAAGAACACTGAAGCTTTCTTT. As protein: CASSRGQVKNTEAFF.

The CDR3 DNA is TGTGCCAGCAGTGCGCAGCAGCCCGCGTACGAGCAGTACGTC. Translated: CASSAQQPAYEQYV. V usage is TRBV6-4 and J usage is TRBJ2-7; the D is unclear. Germline CDR1 MRHNA, CDR2 SNTAGT. The germline V and J ends were trimmed by 4 bases and 4 bases, with 14 bases remaining between them. This CDR3 has 14 residues.

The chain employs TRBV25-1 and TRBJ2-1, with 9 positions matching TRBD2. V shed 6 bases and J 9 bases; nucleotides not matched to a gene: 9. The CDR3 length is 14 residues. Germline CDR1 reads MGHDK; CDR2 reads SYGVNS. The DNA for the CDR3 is TGTGCCAGCAGCTTCGCGGGGGGGCTCACTGAGCAGTTCTTC. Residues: CASSFAGGLTEQFF.

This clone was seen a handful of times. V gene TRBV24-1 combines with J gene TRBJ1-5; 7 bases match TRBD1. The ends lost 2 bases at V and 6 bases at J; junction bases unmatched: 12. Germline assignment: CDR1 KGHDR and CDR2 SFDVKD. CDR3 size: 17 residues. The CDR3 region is CATSDSEGQGVGQPQHF. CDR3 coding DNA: TGTGCCACCAGTGATTCGGAAGGCCAGGGGGTCGGTCAGCCCCAGCATTTT.

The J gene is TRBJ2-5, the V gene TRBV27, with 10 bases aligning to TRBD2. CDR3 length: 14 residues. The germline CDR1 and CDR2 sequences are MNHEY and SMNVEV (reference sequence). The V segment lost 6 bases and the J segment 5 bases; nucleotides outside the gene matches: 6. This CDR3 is CASRQRGGWETQYF. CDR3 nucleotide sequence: TGTGCCAGCAGACAGCGGGGGGGCTGGGAGACCCAGTACTTC.

The DNA of the CDR3 is TGTGCCAGCAGCTTAGGACAGGGCACTGAAGCTTTCTTT. This gives the protein CASSLGQGTEAFF. V and J are TRBV7-2 and TRBJ1-1, with 7 bases lining up with TRBD1. This CDR3 comprises 13 residues. V trimming: 1 base; J trimming: 4 bases; junction bases outside the gene matches: 0. CDR1 is SGHTA and CDR2 is FQGNSA in the germline V gene.

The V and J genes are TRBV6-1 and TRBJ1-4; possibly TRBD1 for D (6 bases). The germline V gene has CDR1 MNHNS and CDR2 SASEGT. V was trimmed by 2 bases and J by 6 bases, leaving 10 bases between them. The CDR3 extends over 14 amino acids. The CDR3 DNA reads TGTGCCAGCAGTGAATGGGGGCCGGATGAAAAACTGTTTTTT. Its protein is CASSEWGPDEKLFF.

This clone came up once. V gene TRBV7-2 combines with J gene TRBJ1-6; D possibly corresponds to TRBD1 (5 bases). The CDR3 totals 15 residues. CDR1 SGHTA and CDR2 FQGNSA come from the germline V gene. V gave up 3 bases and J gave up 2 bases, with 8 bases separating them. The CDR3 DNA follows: TGTGCCAGCAGCTTCACGGGACCCTATAATTCACCCCTCCACTTT. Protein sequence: CASSFTGPYNSPLHF.

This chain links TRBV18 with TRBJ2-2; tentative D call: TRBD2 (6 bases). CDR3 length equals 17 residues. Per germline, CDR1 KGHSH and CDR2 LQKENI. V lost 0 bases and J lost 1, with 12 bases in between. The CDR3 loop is CASSPPLSAGNTGELFF. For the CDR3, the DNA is TGTGCCAGCTCACCACCACTATCAGCGGGGAACACCGGGGAGCTGTTTTTT. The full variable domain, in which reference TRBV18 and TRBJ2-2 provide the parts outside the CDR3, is NAGVMQNPRHLVRRRGQEARLRCSPMKGHSHVYWYRQLPEEGLKFMVYLQKENIIDESGMPKERFSAEFPKEGPSILRIQQVVRGDSAAYFCASSPPLSAGNTGELFFGEGSRLTVL.

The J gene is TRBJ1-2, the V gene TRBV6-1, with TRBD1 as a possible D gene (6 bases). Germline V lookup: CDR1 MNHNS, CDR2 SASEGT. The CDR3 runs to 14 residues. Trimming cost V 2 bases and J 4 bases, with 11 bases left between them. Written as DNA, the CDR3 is TGTGCCAGCAGTGAACTACAGGGCGCCTATGGCTACACCTTC. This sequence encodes CASSELQGAYGYTF.

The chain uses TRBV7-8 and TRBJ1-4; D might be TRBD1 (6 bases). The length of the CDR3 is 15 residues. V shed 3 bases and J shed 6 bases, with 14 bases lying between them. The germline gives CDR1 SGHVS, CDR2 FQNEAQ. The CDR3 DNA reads TGTGCCAGCAGCTTTTCGCAGGGGTCGTATGAAAAACTGTTTTTT. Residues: CASSFSQGSYEKLFF.

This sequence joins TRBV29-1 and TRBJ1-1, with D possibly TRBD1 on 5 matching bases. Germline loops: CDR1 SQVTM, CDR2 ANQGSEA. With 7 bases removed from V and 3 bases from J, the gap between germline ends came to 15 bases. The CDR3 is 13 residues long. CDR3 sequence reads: CSGGEGWDTEAFF. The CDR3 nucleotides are TGCAGCGGGGGGGAAGGGTGGGACACTGAAGCTTTCTTT.

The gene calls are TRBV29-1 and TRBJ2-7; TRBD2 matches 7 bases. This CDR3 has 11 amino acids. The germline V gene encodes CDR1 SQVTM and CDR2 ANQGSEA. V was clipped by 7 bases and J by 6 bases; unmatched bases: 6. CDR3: CSAKRGSEQYV. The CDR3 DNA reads TGCAGCGCCAAGCGGGGTTCCGAGCAGTACGTC.

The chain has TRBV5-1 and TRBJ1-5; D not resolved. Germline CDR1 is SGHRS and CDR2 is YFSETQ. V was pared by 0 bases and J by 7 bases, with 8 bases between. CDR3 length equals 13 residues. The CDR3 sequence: CASSLVSDQPQHF. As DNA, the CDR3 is TGCGCCAGCAGCTTGGTCAGCGACCAGCCCCAGCATTTT.

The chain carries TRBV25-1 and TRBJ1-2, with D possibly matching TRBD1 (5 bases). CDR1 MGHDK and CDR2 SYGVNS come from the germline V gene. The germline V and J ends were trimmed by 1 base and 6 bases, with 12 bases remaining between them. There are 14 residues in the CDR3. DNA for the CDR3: TGTGCCAGCAGTGAATGGGCAGGGATGGATGGCTACACCTTC. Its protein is CASSEWAGMDGYTF.

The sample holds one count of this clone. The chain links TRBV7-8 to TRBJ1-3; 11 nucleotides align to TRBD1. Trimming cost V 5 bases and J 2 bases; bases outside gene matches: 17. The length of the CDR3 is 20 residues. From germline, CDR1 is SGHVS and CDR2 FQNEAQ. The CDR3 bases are TGTGCCAGCAGCCGAAGGGACAGGGGGTCGTACCGGGCGCCTGGAAACACCATATATTTT. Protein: CASSRRDRGSYRAPGNTIYF.

The CDR3 loop reads CASRLTSGNTGELFF. In DNA form, the CDR3 reads TGTGCCAGCAGGTTGACTAGCGGGAACACCGGGGAGCTGTTTTTT. The rearrangement links TRBV2 to TRBJ2-2; 9 nucleotides agree with TRBD2. This CDR3 is built from 15 residues. The junction had 3 bases not matched to a gene; V was cut back by 6 bases and J by 1 base. Germline V gene data show CDR1 as SNHLY and CDR2 as FYNNEI.

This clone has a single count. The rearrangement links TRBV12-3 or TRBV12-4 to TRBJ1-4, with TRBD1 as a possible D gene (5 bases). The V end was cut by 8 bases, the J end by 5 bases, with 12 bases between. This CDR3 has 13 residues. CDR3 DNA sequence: TGTGCCAGCCTTACTGGGACCAATGAAAAACTGTTTTTT. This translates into CASLTGTNEKLFF.

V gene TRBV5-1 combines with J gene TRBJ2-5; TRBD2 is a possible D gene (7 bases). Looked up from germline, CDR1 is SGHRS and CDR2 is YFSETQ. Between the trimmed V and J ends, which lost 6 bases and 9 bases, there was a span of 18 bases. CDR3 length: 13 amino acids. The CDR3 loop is CASTSKGGGAQYF. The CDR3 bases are TGCGCCAGCACATCGAAGGGGGGGGGCGCCCAGTACTTC.

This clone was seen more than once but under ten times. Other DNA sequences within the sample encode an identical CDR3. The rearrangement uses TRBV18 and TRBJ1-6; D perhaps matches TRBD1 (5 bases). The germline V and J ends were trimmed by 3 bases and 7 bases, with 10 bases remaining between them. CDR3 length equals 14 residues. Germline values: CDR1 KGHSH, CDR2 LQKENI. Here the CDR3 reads CASSPGQGNSPLHF. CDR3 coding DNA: TGTGCCAGCTCACCGGGTCAGGGAAATTCACCCCTCCACTTT.

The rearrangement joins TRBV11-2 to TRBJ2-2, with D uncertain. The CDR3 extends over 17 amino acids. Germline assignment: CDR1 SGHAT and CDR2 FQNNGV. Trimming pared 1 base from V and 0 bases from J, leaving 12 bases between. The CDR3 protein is CASSLVDSIANTGELFF. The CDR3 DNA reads TGTGCCAGCAGCTTAGTAGACTCAATAGCGAACACCGGGGAGCTGTTTTTT.

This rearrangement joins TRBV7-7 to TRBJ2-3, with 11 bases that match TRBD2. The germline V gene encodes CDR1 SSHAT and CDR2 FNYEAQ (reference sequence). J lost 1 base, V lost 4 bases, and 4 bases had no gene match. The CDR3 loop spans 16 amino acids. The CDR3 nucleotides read TGTGCCAGCAGCTCCCAGACTAGCGGGGGCACAGATACGCAGTATTTT. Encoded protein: CASSSQTSGGTDTQYF.

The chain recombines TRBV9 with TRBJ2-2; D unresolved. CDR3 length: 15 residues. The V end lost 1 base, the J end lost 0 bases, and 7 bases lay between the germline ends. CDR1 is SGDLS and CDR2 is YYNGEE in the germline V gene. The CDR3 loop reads CASSVISTNTGELFF. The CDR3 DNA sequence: TGTGCCAGCAGCGTAATATCCACGAACACCGGGGAGCTGTTTTTT.

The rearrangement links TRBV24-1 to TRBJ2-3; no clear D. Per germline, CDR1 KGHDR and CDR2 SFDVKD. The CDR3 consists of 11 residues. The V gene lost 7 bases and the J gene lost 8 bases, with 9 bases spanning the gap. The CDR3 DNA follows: TGTGCCACCAGAAAGGAAAGTACGCAGTATTTT. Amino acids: CATRKESTQYF.

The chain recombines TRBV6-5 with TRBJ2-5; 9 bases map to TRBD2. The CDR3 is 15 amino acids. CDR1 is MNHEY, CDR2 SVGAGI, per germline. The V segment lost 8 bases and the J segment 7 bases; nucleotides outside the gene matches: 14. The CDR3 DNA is TGTGCCAGCGCCCCGGCGGGGGGGGTAAGAGGGACCCAGTACTTC. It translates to CASAPAGGVRGTQYF.

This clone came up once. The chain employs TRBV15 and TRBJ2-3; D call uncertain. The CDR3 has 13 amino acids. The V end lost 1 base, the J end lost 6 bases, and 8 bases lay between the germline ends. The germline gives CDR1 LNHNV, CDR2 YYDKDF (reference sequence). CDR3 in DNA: TGTGCCACCAGCAGAGGACCCGGGGATACGCAGTATTTT. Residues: CATSRGPGDTQYF. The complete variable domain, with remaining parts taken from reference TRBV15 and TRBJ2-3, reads DAMVIQNPRYQVTQFGKPVTLSCSQTLNHNVMYWYQQKSSQAPKLLFHYYDKDFNNEADTPDNFQSRRPNTSFCFLDIRSPGLGDTAMYLCATSRGPGDTQYFGPGTRLTVL.